A single sample gave rise to the 27 T cell receptor beta chains below, sequenced in a study of cytomegalovirus exposure and HLA in healthy donors. Amplification used 60 Vbeta primers and 13 Jbeta primers. Only in-frame clones appear in the TCRdb table, and some are missing; sequencing was by immunoSEQ multiplex PCR. The data hold about 170,000 clones, with 80% to 85% observed a single time. The specimen sequenced was PBMCs. These receptors were collected from a boy between 2 and 15 years old in good health and CMV-seronegative.

The J gene is TRBJ1-5, the V gene TRBV5-6; 10 bases agree with TRBD1. CDR1 SGHDT and CDR2 YYEEEE come from the germline V gene. After removal of 4 bases from V and 6 bases from J, the junction contained 7 bases not matched to a gene. The CDR3 loop spans 15 amino acids. This CDR3 reads CASSATGGLGQPQHF. CDR3 in DNA: TGTGCCAGCAGCGCGACAGGGGGCTTGGGTCAGCCCCAGCATTTT. Together with reference TRBV5-6 and TRBJ1-5, the CDR3 gives the full variable domain: DAGVTQSPTHLIKTRGQQVTLRCSPKSGHDTVSWYQQALGQGPQFIFQYYEEEERQRGNFPDRFSGHQFPNYSSELNVNALLLGDSALYLCASSATGGLGQPQHFGDGTRLSIL.

The V and J genes are TRBV5-1 and TRBJ2-2; D might be TRBD1 (6 bases). Germline V gene lookup returns CDR1 SGHRS and CDR2 YFSETQ. V shed 2 bases and J shed 5 bases, with 10 bases lying between them. CDR3 length equals 14 residues. Written as DNA, the CDR3 is TGCGCCAGCAGCTTTCAACAGGGAACCGGGGAGCTGTTTTTT. Translating it yields CASSFQQGTGELFF.

The gene calls are TRBV19 and TRBJ2-3, with a tentative D call TRBD1 (8 bases). Trimming removed 4 bases at V and 4 bases at J, with 12 bases between. This CDR3 contains 14 residues. The germline gives CDR1 LNHDA, CDR2 SQIVND (reference sequence). In DNA form, the CDR3 reads TGTGCCAGTAGTAAACAGGGGGGGCCAGATACGCAGTATTTT. It codes for CASSKQGGPDTQYF. Filled out from reference TRBV19 and TRBJ2-3, the complete variable domain reads DGGITQSPKYLFRKEGQNVTLSCEQNLNHDAMYWYRQDPGQGLRLIYYSQIVNDFQKGDIAEGYSVSREKKESFPLTVTSAQKNPTAFYLCASSKQGGPDTQYFGPGTRLTVL.

J is TRBJ2-7 and V is TRBV2, with 7 bases fitting TRBD1. Germline values: CDR1 SNHLY, CDR2 FYNNEI. With V trimmed by 8 bases and J by 3 bases, 10 bases remained unmatched. The CDR3 loop spans 14 amino acids. The CDR3 coding sequence is TGTGCCAGCGCGGACACCGGGACAGACTACGAGCAGTACTTC. Protein sequence: CASADTGTDYEQYF.

The rearrangement uses TRBV4-3 and TRBJ2-1, with D possibly matching TRBD1 (5 bases). Trimming shortened V by 1 base and J by 4 bases, and 11 bases separated the two germline ends. The CDR3 totals 15 residues. Germline CDR1 reads LGHNA; CDR2 reads YSLEER. The DNA of the CDR3 is TGCGCCAGCAGCCAAGGGGGAAGGGGATACAATGAGCAGTTCTTC. This gives the protein CASSQGGRGYNEQFF.

The chain links TRBV5-1 to TRBJ2-6; 8 nucleotides align to TRBD1. Germline trimming cut 4 bases from V and 2 bases from J; bases unmatched to any gene: 2. The CDR3 has 15 residues. Germline V gene lookup returns CDR1 SGHRS and CDR2 YFSETQ. CDR3 loop: CASSVRGPGANVLTF. Here the CDR3 DNA reads TGCGCCAGCAGCGTCAGGGGGCCTGGGGCCAACGTCCTGACTTTC.

The rearrangement links TRBV5-1 to TRBJ1-2, with TRBD1 identical over 7 bases. The CDR3 totals 14 residues. Trimming at V came to 3 bases and at J to 0 bases, leaving 2 bases not matched to a gene. Germline V gene lookup returns CDR1 SGHRS and CDR2 YFSETQ. Here the CDR3 reads CASSWDRANYGYTF. CDR3 DNA: TGCGCCAGCAGCTGGGACAGAGCTAACTATGGCTACACCTTC.

The chain employs TRBV6-5 and TRBJ2-7, with D maybe TRBD1 (5 bases). Germline lookup yields CDR1 MNHEY and CDR2 SVGAGI. There are 15 residues in the CDR3. V was shortened by 5 bases and J by 3 bases, with 17 bases between the two germline ends. CDR3 DNA sequence: TGTGCCAGCAGTCTCGGCGACAGCGCAGACTACGAGCAGTACTTC. The encoded protein is CASSLGDSADYEQYF.

This chain uses TRBV10-2 with TRBJ1-4; D gene unclear. The CDR3 runs 14 residues. Germline-derived CDR1 and CDR2 are WSHSY and SAAADI. The V end was cut by 7 bases, the J end by 4 bases, with 13 bases between. The CDR3 coding sequence is TGCGCCAGCACCTTGAGTACCCGTAATGAAAAACTGTTTTTT. It translates to CASTLSTRNEKLFF.

This chain uses TRBV21-1 with TRBJ2-2; the table's D gene call, TRBD2, was not cross checked with the DNA. TRBV21-1 is a documented pseudogene. The CDR3 spans 14 residues. The CDR3 loop is CASSRTNPTGELFF. CDR3 nucleotides: TGTGCCAGCAGCAGGACTAACCCAACCGGGGAGCTGTTTTTT.

The sample holds a few counts of this clone. V usage is TRBV27 and J usage is TRBJ2-1; 11 positions agree with TRBD2. V lost 2 bases and J lost 0; bases outside the gene matches: 6. This CDR3 is built from 18 residues. Germline lookup yields CDR1 MNHEY and CDR2 SMNVEV (reference sequence). CDR3 sequence reads: CASSLIGLAGSSYNEQFF. DNA of the CDR3: TGTGCCAGCAGTTTAATCGGACTAGCGGGCTCCTCCTACAATGAGCAGTTCTTC.

V and J are TRBV19 and TRBJ2-5, with TRBD1 matching over 8 bases. The J call may be faulty, since TRBJ2-7 better matches the DNA end. The CDR3 is 14 amino acids. Per germline, CDR1 LNHDA and CDR2 SQIVND (reference sequence). DNA for the CDR3: TGTGCCAGTAGTATGGGGACAGGAACCTACGAGCAGTACTTC. Residues: CASSMGTGTYEQYF.

This clone was seen once. The chain uses TRBV28 and TRBJ1-2; the D is unclear. The CDR3 is 15 amino acids. Trimming removed 3 bases from V and 7 bases from J, with 18 bases in between. CDR1 MDHEN and CDR2 SYDVKM come from the germline V gene. In DNA form, the CDR3 reads TGTGCCAGCAGTTTGTTAGTATCGGGGAACCCTGGCTACACCTTC. It yields the protein CASSLLVSGNPGYTF.

The chain is built from TRBV7-9 and TRBJ2-3; 9 bases are shared with TRBD1. Germline trimming cut 5 bases from V and 6 bases from J; bases unmatched to any gene: 9. The CDR3 length is 15 residues. Germline CDR1 and CDR2: SEHNR and FQNEAQ (reference sequence). The CDR3 region has the DNA TGTGCCAGCAGCCTCCGGGACAGGGATAGGGATACGCAGTATTTT. This translates into CASSLRDRDRDTQYF.

V usage is TRBV7-9 and J usage is TRBJ1-3, with D tentatively TRBD1 (6 bases). The CDR3 spans 15 residues. The germline gives CDR1 SEHNR, CDR2 FQNEAQ (reference sequence). V was clipped by 5 bases and J by 4 bases, with 15 bases between them. CDR3 residues: CASSGQSKPGNTIYF. CDR3 coding DNA: TGTGCCAGCAGCGGACAGAGTAAACCCGGAAACACCATATATTTT.

This sequence joins TRBV29-1 and TRBJ2-3; 9 nucleotides agree with TRBD2. With 8 bases clipped from V and 4 bases from J, the junction kept 16 bases outside the gene matches. The CDR3 sequence is 16 residues long. Per the germline V gene, CDR1 is SQVTM and CDR2 is ANQGSEA. CDR3: CSIQEGRGGGADTQYF. In nucleotides, the CDR3 is TGCAGCATACAGGAGGGGCGGGGGGGAGGGGCAGATACGCAGTATTTT.

The chain is built from TRBV6-5 and TRBJ2-5; a possible D gene is TRBD2 (5 bases). Germline loops: CDR1 MNHEY, CDR2 SVGAGI. V lost 5 bases and J lost 8, with 15 bases in between. The CDR3 sequence is 13 residues long. The CDR3 sequence is CASSPLRGGTQYF. DNA for the CDR3: TGTGCCAGCAGTCCCCTACGAGGAGGAACCCAGTACTTC.

The chain recombines TRBV18 with TRBJ1-2; unclear D gene. CDR3 size: 14 residues. CDR1 is KGHSH, CDR2 LQKENI, per germline. The V and J ends lost 3 bases and 1 base respectively, with 9 bases between them. CDR3 sequence reads: CASSPKTGNYGYTF. CDR3 coding DNA: TGTGCCAGCTCACCCAAGACGGGTAACTATGGCTACACCTTC.

The chain's CDR3 is CASSLDPSRPSGNTIYF. CDR3 nucleotide sequence: TGTGCCAGCAGCTTAGATCCTTCCAGGCCCTCTGGAAACACCATATATTTT. The J gene is TRBJ1-3, the V gene TRBV11-2; D gene uncertain. Germline CDR1 and CDR2: SGHAT and FQNNGV. V was clipped by 0 bases and J by 0 bases, with 12 bases between them. The CDR3 totals 17 residues.

This clone was observed a handful of times. This chain links TRBV15 with TRBJ2-2; 8 bases agree with TRBD1. Germline CDR1 reads LNHNV; CDR2 reads YYDKDF (reference sequence). The V gene end was trimmed by 0 bases and the J gene end by 5 bases; junction bases not matched to a gene: 5. CDR3 length: 16 residues. The CDR3 reads CATSRDAGGKTGELFF. Here the CDR3 DNA reads TGTGCCACCAGCAGAGATGCAGGGGGCAAGACCGGGGAGCTGTTTTTT.

The gene calls are TRBV19 and TRBJ1-2; D unresolved. Germline V gene data show CDR1 as LNHDA and CDR2 as SQIVND (reference sequence). V lost 3 bases and J 5 bases, leaving 7 bases between the germline ends. The CDR3 is 12 residues long. The DNA for the CDR3 is TGTGCCAGTAGTATTATCGGGTATGGCTACACCTTC. This codes for CASSIIGYGYTF. The full variable domain, with the rest looked up from reference TRBV19 and TRBJ1-2, is DGGITQSPKYLFRKEGQNVTLSCEQNLNHDAMYWYRQDPGQGLRLIYYSQIVNDFQKGDIAEGYSVSREKKESFPLTVTSAQKNPTAFYLCASSIIGYGYTFGSGTRLTVV.

The V call is TRBV7-2, the J call TRBJ1-2; D is unresolved. Germline V gives CDR1 SGHTA, CDR2 FQGNSA. The ends were cut back, 2 bases at V and 2 bases at J, with 6 bases in the middle. CDR3 length: 13 amino acids. The CDR3 reads CASSLRENYGYTF. In DNA, the CDR3 is TGTGCCAGCAGCTTAAGGGAGAACTATGGCTACACCTTC. The full variable domain, its missing parts supplied by reference TRBV7-2 and TRBJ1-2, is GAGVSQSPSNKVTEKGKDVELRCDPISGHTALYWYRQSLGQGLEFLIYFQGNSAPDKSGLPSDRFSAERTGGSVSTLTIQRTQQEDSAVYLCASSLRENYGYTFGSGTRLTVV.

The rearrangement uses TRBV30 and TRBJ1-2; D remains ambiguous. Trimming removed 3 bases at V and 6 bases at J, with 11 bases between. This CDR3 is built from 12 residues. In germline, CDR1 is GTSNPN, CDR2 SVGIG (reference sequence). The CDR3 coding sequence is TGTGCCTGGAGCGCCCAGGCTCATGGCTACACCTTC. Amino acids: CAWSAQAHGYTF.

The chain links TRBV5-6 to TRBJ2-3, with D uncertain. Trimming took off 2 bases at V and 7 bases at J, with 5 bases between the two ends. Germline-derived CDR1 and CDR2 are SGHDT and YYEEEE. The CDR3 covers 11 residues. The CDR3 DNA follows: TGTGCCAGCAGCTTAGCGAATACGCAGTATTTT. Its translation is CASSLANTQYF.

The DNA of the CDR3 is TGTGCCAGCAGCCGAAGGGACAGGGGAGAGCAGTACGTC. Translation: CASSRRDRGEQYV. The V call is TRBV6-5, the J call TRBJ2-7, with TRBD1 identical over 10 bases. J gave up 7 bases and V 6 bases, and 6 bases lay outside the gene matches. The germline V gene has CDR1 MNHEY and CDR2 SVGAGI. The CDR3 sequence is 13 residues long.

V is TRBV19 and J is TRBJ2-2; D is unresolved. The CDR3 length is 14 residues. Germline-derived CDR1 and CDR2 are LNHDA and SQIVND (reference sequence). Trimming shortened V by 0 bases and J by 3 bases, and 5 bases separated the two germline ends. As DNA, the CDR3 is TGTGCCAGTAGTATAGATAGTCACACCGGGGAGCTGTTTTTT. Protein sequence: CASSIDSHTGELFF.

The chain joins TRBV10-3 to TRBJ1-1, with 9 bases matching TRBD1. V was pared by 6 bases and J by 5 bases, with 10 bases of the junction left unmatched. From germline, CDR1 is ENHRY and CDR2 SYGVKD. The CDR3 spans 15 residues. CDR3: CAIRGSDRGGTEAFF. As DNA, the CDR3 is TGTGCCATCAGGGGATCCGACAGGGGGGGAACTGAAGCTTTCTTT.